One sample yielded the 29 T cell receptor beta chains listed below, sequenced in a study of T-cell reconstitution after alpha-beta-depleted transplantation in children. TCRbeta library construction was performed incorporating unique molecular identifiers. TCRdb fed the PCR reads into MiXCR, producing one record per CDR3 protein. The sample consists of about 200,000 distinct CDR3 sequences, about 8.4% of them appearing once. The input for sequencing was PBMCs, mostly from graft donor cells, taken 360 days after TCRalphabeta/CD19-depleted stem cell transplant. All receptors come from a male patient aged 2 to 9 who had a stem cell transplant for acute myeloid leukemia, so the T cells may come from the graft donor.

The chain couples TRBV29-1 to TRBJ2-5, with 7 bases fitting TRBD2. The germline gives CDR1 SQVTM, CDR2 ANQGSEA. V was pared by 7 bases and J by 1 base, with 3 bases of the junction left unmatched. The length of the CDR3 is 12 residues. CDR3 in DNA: TGCAGCGGCTCTAGCGGCCAAGAGACCCAGTACTTC. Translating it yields CSGSSGQETQYF.

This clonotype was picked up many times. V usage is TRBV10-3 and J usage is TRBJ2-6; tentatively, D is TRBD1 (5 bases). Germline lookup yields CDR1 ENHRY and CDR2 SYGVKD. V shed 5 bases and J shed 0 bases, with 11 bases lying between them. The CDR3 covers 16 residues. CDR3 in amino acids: CAISRQFDSGANVLTF. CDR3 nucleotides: TGTGCCATCAGTCGACAGTTTGACTCTGGGGCCAACGTCCTGACTTTC.

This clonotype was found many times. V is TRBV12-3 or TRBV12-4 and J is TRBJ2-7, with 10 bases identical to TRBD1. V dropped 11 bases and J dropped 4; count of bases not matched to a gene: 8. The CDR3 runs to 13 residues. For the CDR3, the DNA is TGTGCCGACACCGGGACAGGGGTGTACGAGCAGTACTTC. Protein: CADTGTGVYEQYF.

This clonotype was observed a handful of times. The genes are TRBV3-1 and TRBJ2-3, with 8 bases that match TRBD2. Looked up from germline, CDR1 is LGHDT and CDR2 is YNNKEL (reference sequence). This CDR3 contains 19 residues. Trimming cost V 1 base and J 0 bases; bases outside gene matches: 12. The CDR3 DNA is TGTGCCAGCAGCCAAGTTCTTGTCGGCGGGGGGAATAGCACAGATACGCAGTATTTT. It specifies CASSQVLVGGGNSTDTQYF.

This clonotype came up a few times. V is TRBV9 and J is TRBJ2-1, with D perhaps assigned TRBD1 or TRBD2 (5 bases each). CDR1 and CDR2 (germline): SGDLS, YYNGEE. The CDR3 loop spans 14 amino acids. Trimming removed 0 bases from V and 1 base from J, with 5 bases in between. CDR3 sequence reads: CASSVGGSYNEQFF. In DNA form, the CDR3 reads TGTGCCAGCAGCGTAGGGGGGTCCTACAATGAGCAGTTCTTC.

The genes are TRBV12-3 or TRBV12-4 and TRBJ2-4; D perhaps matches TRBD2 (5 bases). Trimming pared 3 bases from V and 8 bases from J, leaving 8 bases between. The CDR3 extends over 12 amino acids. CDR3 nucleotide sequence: TGTGCCAGCAGTTTCGGAGCGGACATTCAGTACTTC. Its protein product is CASSFGADIQYF.

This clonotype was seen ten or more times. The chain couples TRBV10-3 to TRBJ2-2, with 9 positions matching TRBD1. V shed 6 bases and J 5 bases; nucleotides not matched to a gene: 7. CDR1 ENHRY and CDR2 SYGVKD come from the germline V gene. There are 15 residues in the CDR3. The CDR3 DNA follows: TGTGCCATCAGACCGGGACAGGGAGCGACCGGGGAGCTGTTTTTT. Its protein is CAIRPGQGATGELFF.

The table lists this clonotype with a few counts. The CDR3 coding sequence is TGTGCCATCAGCCAAAGGGAAGAGAACACTGAAGCTTTCTTT. This gives the protein CAISQREENTEAFF. The J gene is TRBJ1-1, the V gene TRBV10-3; the D is unclear. V lost 6 bases and J lost 1, with 12 bases in between. The CDR3 has 14 amino acids. In germline, CDR1 is ENHRY, CDR2 SYGVKD.

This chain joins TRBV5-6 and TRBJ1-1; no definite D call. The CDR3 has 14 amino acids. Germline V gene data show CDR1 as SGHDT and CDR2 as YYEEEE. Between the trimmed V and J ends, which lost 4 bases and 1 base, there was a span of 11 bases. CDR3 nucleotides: TGTGCCAGCAGCCTCCGGCGGGAGAACACTGAAGCTTTCTTT. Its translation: CASSLRRENTEAFF.

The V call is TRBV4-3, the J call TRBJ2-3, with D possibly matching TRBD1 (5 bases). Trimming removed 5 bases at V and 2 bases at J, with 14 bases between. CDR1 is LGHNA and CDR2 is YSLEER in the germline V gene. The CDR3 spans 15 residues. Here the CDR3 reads CASSVQARATDTQYF. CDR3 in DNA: TGCGCCAGCAGCGTACAGGCCAGGGCCACAGATACGCAGTATTTT.

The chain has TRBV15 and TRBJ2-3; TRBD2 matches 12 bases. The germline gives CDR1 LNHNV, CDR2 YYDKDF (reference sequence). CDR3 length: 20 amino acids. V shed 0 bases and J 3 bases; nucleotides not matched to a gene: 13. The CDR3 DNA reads TGTGCCACCAGCAGAGATCAGTGGGCTAGCGGGAGGGTCGTAACAGATACGCAGTATTTT. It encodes CATSRDQWASGRVVTDTQYF.

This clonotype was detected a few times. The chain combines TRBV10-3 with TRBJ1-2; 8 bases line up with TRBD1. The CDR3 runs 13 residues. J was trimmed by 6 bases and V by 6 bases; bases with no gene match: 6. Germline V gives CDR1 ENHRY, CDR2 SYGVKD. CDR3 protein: CAISATGADGYTF. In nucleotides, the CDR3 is TGTGCCATCAGCGCGACAGGGGCAGATGGCTACACCTTC.

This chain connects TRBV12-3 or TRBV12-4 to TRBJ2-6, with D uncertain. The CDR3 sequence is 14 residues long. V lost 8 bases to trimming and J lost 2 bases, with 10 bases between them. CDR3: CASVLNPGANVLTF. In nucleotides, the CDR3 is TGTGCCAGCGTTCTGAACCCTGGGGCCAACGTCCTGACTTTC.

In DNA, the CDR3 is TGTGCCAGCAGCCAAGTCCAGAACCGGGGCAATGAGCAGTTCTTC. Amino acid sequence: CASSQVQNRGNEQFF. V gene TRBV14 combines with J gene TRBJ2-1; weak D call: TRBD2 (5 bases). Between the trimmed V and J ends, which lost 1 base and 6 bases, there was a span of 13 bases. This CDR3 comprises 15 residues. CDR1 is SGHDN and CDR2 is FVKESK in the germline V gene.

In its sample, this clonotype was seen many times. The CDR3 loop reads CASSLRSPETQYF. CDR3 coding DNA: TGTGCCAGCAGTCTAAGGAGTCCGGAGACCCAGTACTTC. The rearrangement links TRBV12-3 or TRBV12-4 to TRBJ2-5; D unresolved. This CDR3 has 13 amino acids. With 5 bases removed from V and 5 bases from J, the gap between germline ends came to 12 bases.

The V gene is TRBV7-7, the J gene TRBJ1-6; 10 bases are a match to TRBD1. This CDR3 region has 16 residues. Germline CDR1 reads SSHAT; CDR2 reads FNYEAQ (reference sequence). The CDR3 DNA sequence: TGTGCTAGCGCCCCCCGGGACAGGGGTTATAATTCACCCCTCCACTTT. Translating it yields CASAPRDRGYNSPLHF.

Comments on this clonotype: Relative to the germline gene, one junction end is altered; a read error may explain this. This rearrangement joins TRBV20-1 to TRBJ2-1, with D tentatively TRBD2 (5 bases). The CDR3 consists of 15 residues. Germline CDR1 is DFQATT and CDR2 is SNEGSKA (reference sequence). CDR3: CGARQPGWSNNEQFF. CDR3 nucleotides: TGCGGTGCTAGACAACCGGGGTGGTCAAACAATGAGCAGTTCTTC.

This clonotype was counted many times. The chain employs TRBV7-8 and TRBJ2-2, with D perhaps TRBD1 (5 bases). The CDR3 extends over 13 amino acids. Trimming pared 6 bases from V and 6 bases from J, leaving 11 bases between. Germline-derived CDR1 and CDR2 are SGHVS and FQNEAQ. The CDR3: CASRTPGPGELFF. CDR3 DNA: TGTGCCAGCAGGACCCCAGGGCCCGGGGAGCTGTTTTTT. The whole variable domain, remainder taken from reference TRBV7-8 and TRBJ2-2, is GAGVSQSPRYKVAKRGQDVALRCDPISGHVSLFWYQQALGQGPEFLTYFQNEAQLDKSGLPSDRFFAERPEGSVSTLKIQRTQQEDSAVYLCASRTPGPGELFFGEGSRLTVL.

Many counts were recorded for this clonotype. The CDR3 DNA is TGCAGTGCGTCGTTTAGCTCCTACGAGCAGTACTTC. This codes for CSASFSSYEQYF. The chain uses TRBV20-1 and TRBJ2-7; D uncertain. Trimming cost V 6 bases and J 0 bases, with 9 bases left between them. The germline V gene has CDR1 DFQATT and CDR2 SNEGSKA (reference sequence). This CDR3 has 12 residues.

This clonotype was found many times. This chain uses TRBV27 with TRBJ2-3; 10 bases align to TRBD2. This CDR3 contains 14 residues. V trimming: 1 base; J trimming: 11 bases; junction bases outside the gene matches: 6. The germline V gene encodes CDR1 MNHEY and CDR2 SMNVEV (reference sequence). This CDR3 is CASSLLAGGVEQYF. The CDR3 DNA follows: TGTGCCAGCAGTTTATTAGCGGGGGGAGTCGAGCAGTATTTT.

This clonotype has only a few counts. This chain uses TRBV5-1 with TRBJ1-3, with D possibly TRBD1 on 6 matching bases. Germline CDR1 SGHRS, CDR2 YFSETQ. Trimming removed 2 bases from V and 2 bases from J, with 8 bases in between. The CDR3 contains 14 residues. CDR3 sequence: CASSLQGAGNTIYF. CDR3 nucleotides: TGCGCCAGCAGCTTACAGGGTGCTGGAAACACCATATATTTT. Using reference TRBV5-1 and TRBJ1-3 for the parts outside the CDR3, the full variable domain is KAGVTQTPRYLIKTRGQQVTLSCSPISGHRSVSWYQQTPGQGLQFLFEYFSETQRNKGNFPGRFSGRQFSNSRSEMNVSTLELGDSALYLCASSLQGAGNTIYFGEGSWLTVV.

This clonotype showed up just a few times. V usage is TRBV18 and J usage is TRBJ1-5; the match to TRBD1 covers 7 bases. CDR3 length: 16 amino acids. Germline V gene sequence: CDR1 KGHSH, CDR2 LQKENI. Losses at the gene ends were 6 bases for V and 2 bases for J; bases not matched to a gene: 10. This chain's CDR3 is CASSEQPQGGNQPQHF. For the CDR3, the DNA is TGTGCCAGCTCGGAGCAGCCCCAGGGGGGCAATCAGCCCCAGCATTTT. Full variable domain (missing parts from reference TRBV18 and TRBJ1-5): NAGVMQNPRHLVRRRGQEARLRCSPMKGHSHVYWYRQLPEEGLKFMVYLQKENIIDESGMPKERFSAEFPKEGPSILRIQQVVRGDSAAYFCASSEQPQGGNQPQHFGDGTRLSIL.

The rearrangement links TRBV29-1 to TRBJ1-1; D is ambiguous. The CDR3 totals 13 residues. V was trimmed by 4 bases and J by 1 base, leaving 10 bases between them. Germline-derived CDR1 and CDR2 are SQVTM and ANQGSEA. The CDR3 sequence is CSVGLSENTEAFF. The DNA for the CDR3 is TGCAGCGTTGGTTTATCGGAGAACACTGAAGCTTTCTTT.

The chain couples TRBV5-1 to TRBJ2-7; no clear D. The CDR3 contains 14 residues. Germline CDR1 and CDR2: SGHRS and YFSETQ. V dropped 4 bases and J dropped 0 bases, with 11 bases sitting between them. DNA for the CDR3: TGCGCCAGCAGCCCCTGGGCTAGCTCCTACGAGCAGTACTTC. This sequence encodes CASSPWASSYEQYF.

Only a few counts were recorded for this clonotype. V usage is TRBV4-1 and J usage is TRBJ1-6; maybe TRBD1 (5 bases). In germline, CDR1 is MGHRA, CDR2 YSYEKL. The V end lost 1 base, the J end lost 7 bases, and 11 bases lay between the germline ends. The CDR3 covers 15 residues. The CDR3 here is CASSQVGGENSPLHF. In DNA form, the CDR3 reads TGCGCCAGCAGCCAAGTCGGGGGGGAGAATTCACCCCTCCACTTT.

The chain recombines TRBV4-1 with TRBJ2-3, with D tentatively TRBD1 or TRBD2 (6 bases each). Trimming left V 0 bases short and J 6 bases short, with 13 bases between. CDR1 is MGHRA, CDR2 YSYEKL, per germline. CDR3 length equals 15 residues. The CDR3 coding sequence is TGCGCCAGCAGCCAAGATACGGGGGCCCAGGATACGCAGTATTTT. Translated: CASSQDTGAQDTQYF.

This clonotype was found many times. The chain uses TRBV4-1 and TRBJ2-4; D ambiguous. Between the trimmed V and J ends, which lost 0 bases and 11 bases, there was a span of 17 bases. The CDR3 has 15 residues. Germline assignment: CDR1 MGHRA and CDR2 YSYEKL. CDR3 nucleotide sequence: TGCGCCAGCAGCCAAGATCTATCCCGCGCGTTGGTTCAGTACTTC. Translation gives CASSQDLSRALVQYF.

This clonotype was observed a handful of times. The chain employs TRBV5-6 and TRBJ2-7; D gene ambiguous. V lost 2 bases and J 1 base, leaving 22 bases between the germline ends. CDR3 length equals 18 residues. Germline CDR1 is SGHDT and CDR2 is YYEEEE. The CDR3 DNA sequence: TGTGCCAGCAGCTTAACCCCGATGGATACCCGAATTTCCTACGAGCAGTACTTC. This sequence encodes CASSLTPMDTRISYEQYF.

The CDR3 nucleotides read TGTGCCAGCAGCTTCGCCTGGTGGATCGCGAATAGCACAGATACGCAGTATTTT. Residues: CASSFAWWIANSTDTQYF. The V and J genes are TRBV5-6 and TRBJ2-3; D ambiguous. The V gene's germline CDR1 is SGHDT and CDR2 YYEEEE. Trimming removed 2 bases from V and 0 bases from J, with 19 bases in between. The CDR3 covers 18 residues.